The text below deals with one T cell receptor (beta chain). These data belong to a study of blood T cell repertoires in COVID-19. CDR3 length equals 18 residues. Germline CDR1 is LNHNV and CDR2 is YYDKDF (reference sequence). V shed 3 bases and J shed 5 bases, with 25 bases lying between them. Profiled with immunoSEQ multiplex PCR; TCRdb holds only in-frame clones, not every one. The data contain hundreds of thousands of clones, roughly 90% of them singletons. This sequence joins TRBV15 and TRBJ2-5, with D perhaps TRBD2 (6 bases). This clonotype was obtained from a woman aged 18-30 years who had recovered from COVID-19. Material for sequencing was PBMCs or T cells enriched from blood (not recorded which). CDR3 sequence (DNA): TGTGCCACCAGCAGCCCCCCAGGCAGGGTACGGGGGTTGGAGACCCAGTACTTC. Translation gives CATSSPPGRVRGLETQYF.